The clone carrying this TCR beta chain was recorded a few times. Its matching antigen is unknown. This sample is part of a study of shared clonotypes between healthy human individuals. The overall study: Ranging from 18 to 49 in age, donors were two women and a few men. Three plates each covered CD4 naive and memory; CD8 naive two, CD8 memory one.

The V end was cut by 8 bases, the J end by 4 bases, with 16 bases between. The germline V gene encodes CDR1 SNHLY and CDR2 FYNNEI. The CDR3 extends over 14 amino acids. Study results and caveats: Rarefaction exposed incomplete sorted-subset sequencing despite large depth.

Libraries were prepared by immunoSEQ multiplex PCR; TCRdb keeps only in-frame clonotypes and omits some of them. The table has about 1.1 million clones, around 78% seen once. The chain employs TRBV2 and TRBJ2-3; TRBD1 or TRBD2 may be the D gene (5 bases each). Material: memory CD4+ T cells from PBMCs. Subset here: CD45RA-negative fraction. The receptor was isolated from a man between 18 and 35 years old in good health. Some clones in this sample may be carry-over from other donors' samples. CDR3 bases: TGTGCCAGCGAAAGCTGGGGGTCTGCAGATACGCAGTATTTT. Translating gives CASESWGSADTQYF.